One T cell receptor beta chain is described in this entry. Trimming took 8 bases from V and 8 from J, leaving 15 bases between them. Germline V lookup: CDR1 SEHNR, CDR2 FQNEAQ (reference sequence). CDR3 length: 12 residues. The PCR had 60 Vbeta and 13 Jbeta primers. Profiling relied on immunoSEQ multiplex PCR, and the TCRdb table lists in-frame clones only, not all of them. The sample includes about 180,000 clones, about three quarters seen only once; the top ten take 1.4%. The data derive from a study of cytomegalovirus exposure and HLA in healthy donors. The sample was PBMCs. The receptor was derived from a man aged 18 to 35 in good health and CMV-seronegative. The chain uses TRBV7-9 and TRBJ1-2; D not certain. The CDR3 sequence: CASRLSAGGYTF. CDR3 nucleotides: TGTGCCAGCCGACTATCGGCGGGCGGCTACACCTTC. The complete variable domain, with remaining parts taken from reference TRBV7-9 and TRBJ1-2, reads DTGVSQNPRHKITKRGQNVTFRCDPISEHNRLYWYRQTLGQGPEFLTYFQNEAQLEKSRLLSDRFSAERPKGSFSTLEIQRTEQGDSAMYLCASRLSAGGYTFGSGTRLTVV.